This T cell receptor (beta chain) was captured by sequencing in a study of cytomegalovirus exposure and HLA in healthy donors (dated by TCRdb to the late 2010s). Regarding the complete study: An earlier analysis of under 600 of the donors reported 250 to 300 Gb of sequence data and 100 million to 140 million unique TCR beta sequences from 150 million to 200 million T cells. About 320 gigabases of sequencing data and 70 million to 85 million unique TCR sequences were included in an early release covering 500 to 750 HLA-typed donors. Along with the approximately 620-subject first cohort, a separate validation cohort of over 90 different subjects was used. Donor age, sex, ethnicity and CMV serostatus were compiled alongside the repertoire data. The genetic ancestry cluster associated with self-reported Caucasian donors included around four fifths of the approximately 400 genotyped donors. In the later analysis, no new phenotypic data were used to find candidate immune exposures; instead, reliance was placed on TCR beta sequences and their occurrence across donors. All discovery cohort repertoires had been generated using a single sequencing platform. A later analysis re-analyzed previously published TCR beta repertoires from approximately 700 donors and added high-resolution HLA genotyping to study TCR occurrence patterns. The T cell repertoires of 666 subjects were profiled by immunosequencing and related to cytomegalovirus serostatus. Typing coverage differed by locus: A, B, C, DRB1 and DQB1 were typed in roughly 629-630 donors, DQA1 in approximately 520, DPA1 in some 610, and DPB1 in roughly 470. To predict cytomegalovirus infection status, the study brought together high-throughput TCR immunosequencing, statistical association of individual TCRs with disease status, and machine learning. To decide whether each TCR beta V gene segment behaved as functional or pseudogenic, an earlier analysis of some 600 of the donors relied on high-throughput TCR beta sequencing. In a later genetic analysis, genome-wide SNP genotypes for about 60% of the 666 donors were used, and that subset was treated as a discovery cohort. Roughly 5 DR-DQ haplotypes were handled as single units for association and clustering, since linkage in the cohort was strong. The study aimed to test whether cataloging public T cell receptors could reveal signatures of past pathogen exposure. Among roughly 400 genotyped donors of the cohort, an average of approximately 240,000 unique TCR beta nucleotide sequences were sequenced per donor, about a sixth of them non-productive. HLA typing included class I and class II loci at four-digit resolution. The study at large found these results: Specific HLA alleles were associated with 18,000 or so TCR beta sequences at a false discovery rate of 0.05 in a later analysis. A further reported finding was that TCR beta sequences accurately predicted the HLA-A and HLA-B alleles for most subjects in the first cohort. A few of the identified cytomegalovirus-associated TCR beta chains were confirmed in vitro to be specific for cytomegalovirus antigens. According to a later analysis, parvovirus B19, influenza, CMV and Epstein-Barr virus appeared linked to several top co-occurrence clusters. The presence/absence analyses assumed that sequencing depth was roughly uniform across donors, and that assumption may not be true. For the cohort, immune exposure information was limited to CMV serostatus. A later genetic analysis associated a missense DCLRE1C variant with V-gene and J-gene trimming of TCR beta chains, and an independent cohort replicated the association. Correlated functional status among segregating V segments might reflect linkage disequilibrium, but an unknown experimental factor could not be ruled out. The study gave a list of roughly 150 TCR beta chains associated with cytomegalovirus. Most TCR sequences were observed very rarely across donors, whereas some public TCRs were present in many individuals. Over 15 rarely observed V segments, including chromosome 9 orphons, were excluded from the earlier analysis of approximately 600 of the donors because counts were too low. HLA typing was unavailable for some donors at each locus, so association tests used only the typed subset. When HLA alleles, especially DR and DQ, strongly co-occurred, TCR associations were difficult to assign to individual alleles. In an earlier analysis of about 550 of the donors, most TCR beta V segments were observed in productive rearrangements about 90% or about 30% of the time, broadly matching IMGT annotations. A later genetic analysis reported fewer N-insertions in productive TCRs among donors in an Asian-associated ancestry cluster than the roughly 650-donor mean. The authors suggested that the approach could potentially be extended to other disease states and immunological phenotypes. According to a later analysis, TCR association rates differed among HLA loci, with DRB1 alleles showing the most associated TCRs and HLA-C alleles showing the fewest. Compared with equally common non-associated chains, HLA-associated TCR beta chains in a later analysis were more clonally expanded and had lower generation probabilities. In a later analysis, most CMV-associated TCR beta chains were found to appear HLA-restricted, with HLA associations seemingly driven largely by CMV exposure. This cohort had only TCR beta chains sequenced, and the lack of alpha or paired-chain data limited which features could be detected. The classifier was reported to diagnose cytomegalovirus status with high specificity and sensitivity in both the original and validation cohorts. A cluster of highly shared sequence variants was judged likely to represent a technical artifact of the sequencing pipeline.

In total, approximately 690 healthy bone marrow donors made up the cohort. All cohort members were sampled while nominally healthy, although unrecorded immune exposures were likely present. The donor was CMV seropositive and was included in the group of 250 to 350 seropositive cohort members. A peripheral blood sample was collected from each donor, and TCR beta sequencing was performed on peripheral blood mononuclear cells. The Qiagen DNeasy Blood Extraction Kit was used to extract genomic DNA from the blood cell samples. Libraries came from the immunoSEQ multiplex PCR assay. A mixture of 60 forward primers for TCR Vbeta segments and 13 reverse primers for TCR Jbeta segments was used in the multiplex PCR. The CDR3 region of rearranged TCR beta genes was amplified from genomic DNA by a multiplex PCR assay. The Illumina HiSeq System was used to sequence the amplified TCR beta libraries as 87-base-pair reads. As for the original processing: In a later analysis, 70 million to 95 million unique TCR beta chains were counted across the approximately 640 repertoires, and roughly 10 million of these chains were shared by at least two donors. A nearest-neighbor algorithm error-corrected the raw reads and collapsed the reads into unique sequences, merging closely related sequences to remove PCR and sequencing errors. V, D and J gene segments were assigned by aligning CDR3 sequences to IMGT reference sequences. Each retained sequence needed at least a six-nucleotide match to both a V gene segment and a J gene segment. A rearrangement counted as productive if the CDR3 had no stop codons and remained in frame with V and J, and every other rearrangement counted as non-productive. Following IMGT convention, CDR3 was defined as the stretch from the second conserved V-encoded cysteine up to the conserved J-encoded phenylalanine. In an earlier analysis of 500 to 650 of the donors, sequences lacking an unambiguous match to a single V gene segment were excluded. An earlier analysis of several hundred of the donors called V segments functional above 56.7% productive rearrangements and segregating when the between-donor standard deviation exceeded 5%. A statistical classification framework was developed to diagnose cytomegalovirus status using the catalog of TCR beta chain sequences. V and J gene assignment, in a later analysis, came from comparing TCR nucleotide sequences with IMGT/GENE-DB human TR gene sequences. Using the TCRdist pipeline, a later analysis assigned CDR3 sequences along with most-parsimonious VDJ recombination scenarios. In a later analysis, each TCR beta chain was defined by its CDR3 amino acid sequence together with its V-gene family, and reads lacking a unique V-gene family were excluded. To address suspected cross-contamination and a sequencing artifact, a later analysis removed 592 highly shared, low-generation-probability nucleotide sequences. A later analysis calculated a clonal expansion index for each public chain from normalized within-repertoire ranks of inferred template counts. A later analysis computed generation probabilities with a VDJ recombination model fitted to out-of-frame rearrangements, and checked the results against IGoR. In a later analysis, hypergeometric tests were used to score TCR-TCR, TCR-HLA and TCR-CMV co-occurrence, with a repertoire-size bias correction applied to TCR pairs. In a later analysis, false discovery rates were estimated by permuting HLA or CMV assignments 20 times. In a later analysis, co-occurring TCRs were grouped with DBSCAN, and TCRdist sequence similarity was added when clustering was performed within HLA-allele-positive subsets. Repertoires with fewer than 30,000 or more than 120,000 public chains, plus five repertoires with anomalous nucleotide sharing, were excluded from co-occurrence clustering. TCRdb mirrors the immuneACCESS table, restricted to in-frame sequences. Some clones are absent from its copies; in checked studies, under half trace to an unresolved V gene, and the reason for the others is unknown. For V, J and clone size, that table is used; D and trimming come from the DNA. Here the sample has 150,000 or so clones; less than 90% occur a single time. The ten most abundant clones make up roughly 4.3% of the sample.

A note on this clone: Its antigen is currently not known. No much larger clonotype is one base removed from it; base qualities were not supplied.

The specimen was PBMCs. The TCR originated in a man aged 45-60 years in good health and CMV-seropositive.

The CDR3 amino acid sequence is: CASSLNRSYEQYF. The bases are TGTGCCAGCAGCTTGAACAGGAGCTACGAGCAGTACTTC. Here the chain combines TRBV5-7 and TRBJ2-5; the D region possibly corresponds to TRBD1 (5 bases align). Near its end, the DNA agrees better with TRBJ2-7, so the J call may be wrong. TRBV5-7 is labeled an ORF, and its function is uncertain. Taken from cysteine to phenylalanine, the CDR3 has 13 residues. The CDR3 DNA has 39 bases and is translated from base 1.